Each of the 20 T cell receptor beta chains below was sequenced from the same sample in a study of T cell repertoires in cytomegalovirus infection. Their antigen targets remain unknown. TCRdb redid the calling of the reads with MiXCR, one entry per CDR3 protein. The sample includes around 570,000 distinct CDR3 sequences, about 39% seen only once; the top ten take around 48%. The sample was cultured PBMCs, taken from culture after CMV antigen stimulation. Every receptor here comes from a human donor in good health (CMV status not recorded). Some clones in this sample may be carry-over from other donors' samples.

The rearrangement joins TRBV27 to TRBJ2-3; D unresolved. V lost 4 bases, J lost 0 bases, and 5 bases lay in between. This CDR3 contains 13 residues. Germline V gene sequence: CDR1 MNHEY, CDR2 SMNVEV (reference sequence). This CDR3 is CASSWWSTDTQYF. The CDR3 DNA reads TGTGCCAGCAGTTGGTGGAGCACAGATACGCAGTATTTT.

The V and J genes are TRBV4-3 and TRBJ1-1; D not certain. The CDR3 consists of 14 residues. The V end was cut by 2 bases, the J end by 1 base, with 8 bases between. Germline V lookup: CDR1 LGHNA, CDR2 YSLEER. In DNA form, the CDR3 reads TGCGCCAGCAGCCAAAGCAGCAGGAACACTGAAGCTTTCTTT. Translated: CASSQSSRNTEAFF.

This clonotype appeared a few times. The chain links TRBV15 to TRBJ2-2; D may be TRBD1 (6 bases). Germline V lookup: CDR1 LNHNV, CDR2 YYDKDF (reference sequence). V was shortened by 2 bases and J by 3 bases, with 13 bases between the two germline ends. This CDR3 has 16 amino acids. CDR3 loop: CATSRTTGWDTGELFF. The CDR3, as DNA: TGTGCCACCAGCAGAACGACAGGATGGGACACCGGGGAGCTGTTTTTT.

This chain uses TRBV2 with TRBJ1-2; D is ambiguous. V was pared by 6 bases and J by 8 bases, with 16 bases between. This CDR3 spans 13 amino acids. Looked up from germline, CDR1 is SNHLY and CDR2 is FYNNEI. The CDR3 DNA reads TGTGCCAGCAGCCGCAAATCTTCCTGGGGCTACACCTTC. It yields the protein CASSRKSSWGYTF.

The J gene is TRBJ2-3, the V gene TRBV7-9; tentatively, D is TRBD2 (5 bases). CDR3 length equals 15 residues. CDR1 is SEHNR, CDR2 FQNEAQ, per germline (reference sequence). With 5 bases removed from V and 3 bases from J, the gap between germline ends came to 15 bases. As DNA, the CDR3 is TGTGCCAGCAGCCCGCCCGGGATTTCGACAGATACGCAGTATTTT. Its translation is CASSPPGISTDTQYF.

The chain combines TRBV19 with TRBJ1-1, with TRBD1 as a possible D gene (5 bases). CDR1 LNHDA and CDR2 SQIVND come from the germline V gene (reference sequence). This CDR3 has 20 amino acids. The ends were cut back, 0 bases at V and 1 base at J, with 24 bases in the middle. For the CDR3, the DNA is TGTGCCAGTAGTATAGATCTTCGGGGCCCGGGCAAACGGAGGAACACTGAAGCTTTCTTT. It translates to CASSIDLRGPGKRRNTEAFF.

This clonotype was counted a few times. This sequence joins TRBV6-5 and TRBJ1-3; the match to TRBD1 covers 7 bases. The CDR3 has 15 amino acids. CDR1 MNHEY and CDR2 SVGAGI come from the germline V gene. V gave up 5 bases and J gave up 4 bases; unmatched junction bases: 8. The CDR3 region is CASSTDRAKGNTIYF. The CDR3 DNA reads TGTGCCAGCAGTACCGACAGGGCTAAAGGAAACACCATATATTTT.

In regard to this clonotype: At one end, the junction sequence differs from germline, possibly due to a read error. J is TRBJ2-7 and V is TRBV19; D may be TRBD2 (6 bases). Germline V gene lookup returns CDR1 LNHDA and CDR2 SQIVND (reference sequence). The CDR3 runs to 13 residues. The CDR3 spells CASSRGLNYKQYF. The CDR3 DNA follows: TGTGCCAGTAGTCGGGGACTGAACTACAAGCAGTACTTC.

On this clonotype itself: One end of the junction varies from germline; a read error may be responsible. The rearrangement uses TRBV4-3 and TRBJ2-3; D is undetermined. The CDR3 totals 16 residues. Germline-derived CDR1 and CDR2 are LGHNA and YSLEER. The DNA of the CDR3 is TGTGCCAGCAGCCAAGAGTCCAGCCGAGGCACAGATACGCAGTATTTT. Protein: CASSQESSRGTDTQYF.

The chain couples TRBV20-1 to TRBJ2-4, with D hard to call. V was pared by 3 bases and J by 5 bases, with 8 bases between. The CDR3 has 12 residues. CDR1 and CDR2 from the germline V gene are DFQATT and SNEGSKA (reference sequence). The CDR3 DNA reads as TGCAGTGCTAGTGAGACTGAAAACATTCAGTACTTC. Its translation: CSASETENIQYF.

The rearrangement uses TRBV7-9 and TRBJ2-3; the match to TRBD2 covers 8 bases. The germline gives CDR1 SEHNR, CDR2 FQNEAQ (reference sequence). CDR3 length equals 17 residues. V was pared by 3 bases and J by 3 bases, with 11 bases of the junction left unmatched. The CDR3 nucleotides read TGTGCCAGCAGCTTTCGTAGAGCGGGGGCGTTGACAGATACGCAGTATTTT. It specifies CASSFRRAGALTDTQYF.

The V call is TRBV2, the J call TRBJ2-7; D uncertain. V lost 6 bases and J 7 bases, leaving 13 bases between the germline ends. The CDR3 extends over 12 amino acids. Germline V CDR1 and CDR2: SNHLY, FYNNEI. Written as DNA, the CDR3 is TGTGCCAGCAGCTCCACGCGTAGGGAGCAGTACTTC. Translated, it gives CASSSTRREQYF.

The rearrangement joins TRBV12-3 or TRBV12-4 to TRBJ2-7; TRBD1 agrees at 8 bases. The J segment lost 0 bases and the V segment lost 9 bases, leaving 7 bases of the junction unmatched. CDR3 length equals 14 residues. CDR3 in amino acids: CARFSGQGSYEQYF. CDR3 nucleotide sequence: TGTGCCAGATTTTCCGGACAGGGCTCCTACGAGCAGTACTTC.

This chain joins TRBV7-2 and TRBJ2-1; D is unclear. This CDR3 is 15 amino acids long. Germline CDR1 reads SGHTA; CDR2 reads FQGNSA. Trimming removed 5 bases from V and 6 bases from J, with 17 bases in between. CDR3: CASSPLRTPGNEQFF. In DNA form, the CDR3 reads TGTGCCAGCAGCCCATTGAGGACCCCCGGCAATGAGCAGTTCTTC.

The J gene is TRBJ1-4, the V gene TRBV5-1; no definite D call. Per the germline V gene, CDR1 is SGHRS and CDR2 is YFSETQ. CDR3 length equals 15 residues. V lost 4 bases, J lost 11 bases, and 21 bases lay in between. The CDR3: CASSRAEISQNKLFF. The CDR3 DNA sequence: TGCGCCAGCAGCCGAGCCGAGATCTCCCAGAACAAACTGTTTTTT.

The rearrangement uses TRBV4-1 and TRBJ2-5; a weak D match, TRBD1 (6 bases). The CDR3 sequence is 14 residues long. Trimming stripped 2 bases from V and 5 bases from J, with 12 bases between. Germline lookup yields CDR1 MGHRA and CDR2 YSYEKL. CDR3 sequence reads: CASSQQGFGETQYF. The CDR3 region has the DNA TGCGCCAGCAGCCAACAGGGGTTCGGGGAGACCCAGTACTTC.

This clonotype has just a few counts. The chain combines TRBV4-3 with TRBJ2-7; D is unresolved. There are 13 residues in the CDR3. CDR1 is LGHNA and CDR2 is YSLEER in the germline V gene. Between the trimmed V and J ends, which lost 0 bases and 6 bases, there was a span of 9 bases. This CDR3 is CASSQDPSLEQYF. The CDR3 DNA is TGCGCCAGCAGCCAAGATCCGTCCCTCGAGCAGTACTTC.

The genes are TRBV23-1 and TRBJ2-1; weak D call: TRBD1 (5 bases). TRBV23-1 qualifies as an ORF whose function is uncertain. This CDR3 has 14 amino acids. V was cut by 5 bases and J by 6 bases, with 14 bases left in between. Here the CDR3 reads CASSDRGWGNEQFF. The CDR3 DNA is TGCGCCAGCAGTGACAGAGGTTGGGGCAATGAGCAGTTCTTC.

Points on this clonotype: The CDR3 does not close with the conserved phenylalanine or tryptophan, likely indicating a read error. The DNA is left out, because the CDR3 cannot be placed on it with certainty; the CDR3 is given as TCRdb lists it. The genes are TRBV29-1 and TRBJ2-7; TRBD1, the table's D call, was not compared with the DNA. The CDR3 adds up to 9 amino acids, both ends counted. Looked up from germline, CDR1 is SQVTM and CDR2 is ANQGSEA. This CDR3 reads CSVRSPRSR.

The chain carries TRBV19 and TRBJ2-5; 13 positions agree with TRBD2. Germline V CDR1 and CDR2: LNHDA, SQIVND (reference sequence). V was clipped by 3 bases and J by 3 bases; unmatched bases: 13. This CDR3 is 19 amino acids long. The CDR3 DNA reads as TGTGCCAGTAGTATCGAACCGGGACTAGCGGGAAATCTAGAAGAGACCCAGTACTTC. Protein sequence: CASSIEPGLAGNLEETQYF. The variable domain in full, with the rest retrieved from reference TRBV19 and TRBJ2-5, is DGGITQSPKYLFRKEGQNVTLSCEQNLNHDAMYWYRQDPGQGLRLIYYSQIVNDFQKGDIAEGYSVSREKKESFPLTVTSAQKNPTAFYLCASSIEPGLAGNLEETQYFGPGTRLLVL.